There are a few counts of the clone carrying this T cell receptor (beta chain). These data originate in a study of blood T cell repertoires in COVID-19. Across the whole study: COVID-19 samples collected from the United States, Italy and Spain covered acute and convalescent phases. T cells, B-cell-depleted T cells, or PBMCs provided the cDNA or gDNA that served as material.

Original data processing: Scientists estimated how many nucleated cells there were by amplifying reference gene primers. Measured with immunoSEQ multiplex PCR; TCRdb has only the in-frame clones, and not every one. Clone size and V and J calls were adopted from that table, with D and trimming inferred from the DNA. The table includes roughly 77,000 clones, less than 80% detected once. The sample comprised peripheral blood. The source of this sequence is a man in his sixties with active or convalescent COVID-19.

CDR3 in DNA: TGTGCCAGCCAGCGGGGGCCCTCCTACGAGCAGTACTTC. Translated, it gives CASQRGPSYEQYF. The V and J genes are TRBV2 and TRBJ2-7; 8 bases are shared with TRBD2. This CDR3 is 13 amino acids long. Germline CDR1 and CDR2: SNHLY and FYNNEI. J was trimmed by 0 bases and V by 8 bases; bases with no gene match: 3.